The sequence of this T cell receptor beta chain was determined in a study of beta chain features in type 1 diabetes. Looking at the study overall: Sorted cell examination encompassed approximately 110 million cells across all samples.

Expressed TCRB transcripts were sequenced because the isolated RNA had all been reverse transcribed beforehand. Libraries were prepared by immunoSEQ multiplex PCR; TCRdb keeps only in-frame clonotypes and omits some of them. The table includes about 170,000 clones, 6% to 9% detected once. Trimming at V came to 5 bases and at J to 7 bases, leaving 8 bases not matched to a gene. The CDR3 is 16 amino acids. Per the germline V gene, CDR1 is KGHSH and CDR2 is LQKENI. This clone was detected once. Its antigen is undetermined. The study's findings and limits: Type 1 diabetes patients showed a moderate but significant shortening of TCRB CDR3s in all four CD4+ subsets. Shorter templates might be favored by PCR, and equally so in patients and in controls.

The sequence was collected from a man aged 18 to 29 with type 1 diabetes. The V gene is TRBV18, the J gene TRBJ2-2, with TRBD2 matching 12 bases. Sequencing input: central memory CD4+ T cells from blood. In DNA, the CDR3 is TGTGCCAGCTCAACCGGGACTAGCGGGCTGAACGGGGAGCTGTTTTTT. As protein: CASSTGTSGLNGELFF.